The 28 T cell receptor beta chains in this list originate from one sample, sequenced in a study of blood T cell repertoires in COVID-19. Generated by immunoSEQ multiplex PCR, the TCRdb table keeps only in-frame clones and is missing some. The sample holds 50,000 or so clones; about 88% are singletons and the top ten take about 27%. The sample was peripheral blood. These TCRs come from a human donor in a cohort sampled during active COVID-19.

The chain recombines TRBV6-2 or TRBV6-3 with TRBJ2-5; 12 bases match TRBD2. Germline CDR1 is MNHEY and CDR2 is SVGEGT. The CDR3 contains 14 residues. After removal of 6 bases from V and 6 bases from J, the junction contained 5 bases not matched to a gene. CDR3 region: CASSPSGGAKTQYF. The CDR3 DNA is TGTGCCAGCAGCCCTAGCGGGGGGGCAAAGACCCAGTACTTC.

The V call is TRBV5-4, the J call TRBJ2-1, with 12 bases matching TRBD2. The ends lost 4 bases at V and 2 bases at J; junction bases unmatched: 1. The CDR3 sequence is 15 residues long. Per the germline V gene, CDR1 is SGHNT and CDR2 is YYREEE (reference sequence). The CDR3 region is CASSLAGGTYNEQFF. The CDR3 nucleotides read TGTGCCAGCAGCCTAGCGGGGGGGACCTACAATGAGCAGTTCTTC.

This chain joins TRBV11-2 and TRBJ2-7, with 9 positions matching TRBD1. V lost 1 base, J lost 5 bases, and 3 bases stayed unmatched. The germline V gene has CDR1 SGHAT and CDR2 FQNNGV. The CDR3 is 14 residues long. The CDR3 loop reads CASSLVRQGDEQYF. The DNA for the CDR3 is TGTGCCAGCAGCTTAGTACGACAGGGGGACGAGCAGTACTTC.

The chain has TRBV5-4 and TRBJ1-4; a possible D gene is TRBD1 (5 bases). V lost 4 bases, J lost 8 bases, and 18 bases lay in between. Germline V lookup: CDR1 SGHNT, CDR2 YYREEE (reference sequence). This CDR3 is 15 amino acids long. CDR3 sequence: CASSPARGKQEKLFF. The CDR3 coding sequence is TGTGCCAGCAGCCCCGCCCGGGGGAAGCAAGAAAAACTGTTTTTT.

The rearrangement uses TRBV30 and TRBJ1-6; D uncertain. Germline values: CDR1 GTSNPN, CDR2 SVGIG (reference sequence). Trimming left V 3 bases short and J 3 bases short, with 15 bases between. This CDR3 comprises 16 residues. The CDR3 nucleotides read TGTGCCTGGAGCGACAAATCCAGTGACTATAATTCACCCCTCCACTTT. It yields the protein CAWSDKSSDYNSPLHF.

The genes are TRBV7-7 and TRBJ2-5; 11 nucleotides align to TRBD2. This CDR3 is built from 15 residues. Trimming cost V 4 bases and J 2 bases; bases outside gene matches: 3. CDR1 SSHAT and CDR2 FNYEAQ come from the germline V gene (reference sequence). CDR3 sequence reads: CASSSTSGTQETQYF. CDR3 in DNA: TGTGCCAGCAGCTCGACTAGCGGGACACAAGAGACCCAGTACTTC.

CDR3 amino acids: CASSLRLAGGSSYNEQFF. The CDR3 DNA reads TGTGCCAGCAGCCTTCGACTAGCGGGAGGGAGCTCCTACAATGAGCAGTTCTTC. V gene TRBV5-6 combines with J gene TRBJ2-1; TRBD2 aligns across 14 bases. CDR1 is SGHDT and CDR2 is YYEEEE in the germline V gene. The CDR3 length is 18 residues. J lost 0 bases, V lost 4 bases, and 6 bases had no gene match.

This clone has only one observation. This chain connects TRBV2 to TRBJ1-6, with D perhaps matching TRBD1 (6 bases). Germline CDR1 and CDR2: SNHLY and FYNNEI. Trimming left V 7 bases short and J 7 bases short, with 17 bases between. The CDR3 runs to 15 residues. CDR3 nucleotide sequence: TGTGCCAGCATGGCGGGGGGCTTTGGGAATTCACCCCTCCACTTT. This sequence encodes CASMAGGFGNSPLHF.

The rearrangement links TRBV7-9 to TRBJ2-5, with D maybe TRBD1 (5 bases). Trimming pared 2 bases from V and 6 bases from J, leaving 7 bases between. The CDR3 loop spans 12 amino acids. Per the germline V gene, CDR1 is SEHNR and CDR2 is FQNEAQ (reference sequence). CDR3 nucleotides: TGTGCCAGCAGCTTATTGGGGCAGACCCAGTACTTC. This codes for CASSLLGQTQYF.

The chain carries TRBV30 and TRBJ2-3; D is perhaps TRBD1 (5 bases). Germline V gene data show CDR1 as GTSNPN and CDR2 as SVGIG (reference sequence). V shed 4 bases and J shed 2 bases, with 13 bases lying between them. The CDR3 is 14 residues long. The CDR3 region has the DNA TGTGCCTGGAAGGGGCAGATAGTCACAGATACGCAGTATTTT. It encodes CAWKGQIVTDTQYF.

V and J are TRBV6-6 and TRBJ2-5, with 9 bases aligning to TRBD1. Germline CDR1 is MNHNY and CDR2 is SVGAGI (reference sequence). The CDR3 has 16 residues. The ends lost 4 bases at V and 2 bases at J; junction bases unmatched: 8. This CDR3 is CASSSRTGAGQETQYF. CDR3 bases: TGTGCCAGCAGTTCCCGGACAGGGGCCGGGCAAGAGACCCAGTACTTC.

The chain is built from TRBV5-1 and TRBJ1-2; 7 nucleotides agree with TRBD1. V lost 4 bases to trimming and J lost 5 bases; unmatched junction nucleotides: 8. Germline CDR1 and CDR2: SGHRS and YFSETQ. The CDR3 runs 14 residues. This CDR3 reads CASSGDSLSYGYTF. In DNA, the CDR3 is TGCGCCAGCAGCGGGGACAGTCTCTCTTATGGCTACACCTTC. Supplemented by reference TRBV5-1 and TRBJ1-2, the full variable domain reads KAGVTQTPRYLIKTRGQQVTLSCSPISGHRSVSWYQQTPGQGLQFLFEYFSETQRNKGNFPGRFSGRQFSNSRSEMNVSTLELGDSALYLCASSGDSLSYGYTFGSGTRLTVV.

Only one count was recorded for this clone. The V gene is TRBV5-6, the J gene TRBJ2-5, with D possibly TRBD2 on 7 matching bases. The CDR3 consists of 14 residues. Germline V gene lookup returns CDR1 SGHDT and CDR2 YYEEEE. The ends were cut back, 6 bases at V and 3 bases at J, with 15 bases in the middle. CDR3 in DNA: TGTGCCAGCACCCATTTAGGGGGGGAAGAGACCCAGTACTTC. Protein sequence: CASTHLGGEETQYF.

The chain recombines TRBV25-1 with TRBJ1-2; 10 bases line up with TRBD1. The V gene's germline CDR1 is MGHDK and CDR2 SYGVNS. This CDR3 has 12 residues. The V segment lost 8 bases and the J segment 8 bases; nucleotides outside the gene matches: 5. CDR3 sequence (DNA): TGTGCCAGCGGGGACAGGGGACTCGGCTACACCTTC. Encoded protein: CASGDRGLGYTF.

The chain has TRBV6-7 and TRBJ1-4, with TRBD1 identical over 12 bases. TRBV6-7 is an ORF, with its function uncertain. CDR3 length equals 16 residues. Trimming took 2 bases from V and 6 from J; bases not matched to a gene: 4. Written as DNA, the CDR3 is TGTGCCAGCAGTTACGGGACAGGGGGCAGAGATGAAAAACTGTTTTTT. It encodes CASSYGTGGRDEKLFF.

J is TRBJ2-2 and V is TRBV24-1; D is unresolved. CDR1 and CDR2 from the germline V gene are KGHDR and SFDVKD. There are 13 residues in the CDR3. The V end lost 5 bases, the J end lost 5 bases, and 8 bases lay between the germline ends. The chain's CDR3 is CATSVFRTGELFF. In nucleotides, the CDR3 is TGTGCCACCAGTGTCTTTCGTACCGGGGAGCTGTTTTTT.

The CDR3: CAWSVTENQPQHF. The CDR3 nucleotides read TGTGCCTGGAGTGTAACAGAAAATCAGCCCCAGCATTTT. The J gene is TRBJ1-5, the V gene TRBV30; D uncertain. V lost 0 bases and J lost 4, with 7 bases in between. Germline lookup yields CDR1 GTSNPN and CDR2 SVGIG (reference sequence). The CDR3 totals 13 residues.

V usage is TRBV27 and J usage is TRBJ2-1; TRBD1 is a possible D gene (5 bases). Germline-derived CDR1 and CDR2 are MNHEY and SMNVEV (reference sequence). This CDR3 has 16 residues. V dropped 3 bases and J dropped 0 bases, with 12 bases sitting between them. CDR3 sequence: CASSLKDKGSYNEQFF. Written as DNA, the CDR3 is TGTGCCAGCAGTTTGAAGGACAAAGGCTCCTACAATGAGCAGTTCTTC.

The rearrangement joins TRBV21-1 to TRBJ2-7; TRBD2, the table's D call, lacks a check against the DNA. TRBV21-1 counts as a pseudogene. The CDR3 totals 23 residues. CDR3 nucleotides: TGTGCCAGCATCCCAGGTCGTCTTCTAGAGCAGGGGACTAGCGGGAGGGCCAGGAACGAGCAGTACGTC. The encoded protein is CASIPGRLLEQGTSGRARNEQYV.

This clone was picked up a small number of times. V gene TRBV5-1 combines with J gene TRBJ1-6; the D is unclear. Germline CDR1 and CDR2: SGHRS and YFSETQ. The ends were cut back, 2 bases at V and 0 bases at J, with 9 bases in the middle. This CDR3 is 16 amino acids long. The CDR3 sequence is CASSLWSSSYNSPLHF. As DNA, the CDR3 is TGCGCCAGCAGCTTATGGTCCAGCTCCTATAATTCACCCCTCCACTTT.

The V call is TRBV12-3 or TRBV12-4, the J call TRBJ1-4; the D is unclear. This CDR3 is built from 12 residues. V was clipped by 3 bases and J by 4 bases, with 3 bases between them. The CDR3 loop reads CASSFSNEKLFF. The CDR3 DNA sequence: TGTGCCAGCAGTTTCAGTAATGAAAAACTGTTTTTT.

This chain uses TRBV27 with TRBJ2-1, with 9 bases matching TRBD1. The CDR3 spans 16 residues. J lost 4 bases, V lost 7 bases, and 11 bases had no gene match. CDR1 MNHEY and CDR2 SMNVEV come from the germline V gene (reference sequence). The CDR3 region is CASIYRPGQGYNEQFF. The CDR3 DNA follows: TGTGCCAGCATTTATCGACCGGGACAGGGTTACAATGAGCAGTTCTTC.

The count of this clone is one. V gene TRBV7-8 combines with J gene TRBJ1-3; D perhaps matches TRBD1 (5 bases). Trimming pared 3 bases from V and 4 bases from J, leaving 7 bases between. From germline, CDR1 is SGHVS and CDR2 FQNEAQ. The CDR3 totals 13 residues. The CDR3 DNA reads as TGTGCCAGCAGCTTGGGGCAGGGAAACACCATATATTTT. This translates into CASSLGQGNTIYF.

The V call is TRBV3-1 (or the pseudogene TRBV3-2), the J call TRBJ2-5; 9 nucleotides agree with TRBD2. This CDR3 is 16 amino acids long. Trimming at V came to 7 bases and at J to 2 bases, leaving 11 bases not matched to a gene. Germline V gives CDR1 LGHDT, CDR2 YNNKEL (reference sequence). Here the CDR3 DNA reads TGTGCCAGCACCCTAGCGGGGCGACAATTTCAAGAGACCCAGTACTTC. It yields the protein CASTLAGRQFQETQYF.

This chain links TRBV19 with TRBJ2-7, with D maybe TRBD1 (8 bases). Germline V CDR1 and CDR2: LNHDA, SQIVND (reference sequence). The CDR3 covers 15 residues. Trimming removed 1 base from V and 3 bases from J, with 13 bases in between. The CDR3 region has the DNA TGTGCCAGTAGTATAGGTCACAGGGGGGGCTACGAGCAGTACTTC. It codes for CASSIGHRGGYEQYF.

This clone was observed a few times. This rearrangement joins TRBV4-1 to TRBJ1-6, with 7 positions matching TRBD1. Germline lookup yields CDR1 MGHRA and CDR2 YSYEKL. V shed 4 bases and J 10 bases; nucleotides not matched to a gene: 13. There are 16 residues in the CDR3. CDR3 nucleotide sequence: TGCGCCAGCAGCCGCCTACAGGGACAGCCCGGATCACCCCTCCACTTT. This gives the protein CASSRLQGQPGSPLHF.

The chain uses TRBV14 and TRBJ2-1; TRBD2 matches at 8 bases. Germline CDR1 and CDR2: SGHDN and FVKESK. Germline trimming cut 6 bases from V and 3 bases from J; bases unmatched to any gene: 10. The CDR3 length is 16 residues. The CDR3 sequence: CASSFGGSGVYNEQFF. CDR3 sequence (DNA): TGTGCCAGCAGTTTCGGGGGTAGCGGGGTCTACAATGAGCAGTTCTTC.

This clone appeared a single time. V gene TRBV7-3 combines with J gene TRBJ2-3, with a weak D call TRBD2 (6 bases). The length of the CDR3 is 15 residues. V was clipped by 4 bases and J by 1 base, with 12 bases between them. The germline CDR1 and CDR2 sequences are SGHTA and FQGTGA. As DNA, the CDR3 is TGTGCCAGCAGCTCAGAAGGGACTCGCACAGATACGCAGTATTTT. This gives the protein CASSSEGTRTDTQYF.